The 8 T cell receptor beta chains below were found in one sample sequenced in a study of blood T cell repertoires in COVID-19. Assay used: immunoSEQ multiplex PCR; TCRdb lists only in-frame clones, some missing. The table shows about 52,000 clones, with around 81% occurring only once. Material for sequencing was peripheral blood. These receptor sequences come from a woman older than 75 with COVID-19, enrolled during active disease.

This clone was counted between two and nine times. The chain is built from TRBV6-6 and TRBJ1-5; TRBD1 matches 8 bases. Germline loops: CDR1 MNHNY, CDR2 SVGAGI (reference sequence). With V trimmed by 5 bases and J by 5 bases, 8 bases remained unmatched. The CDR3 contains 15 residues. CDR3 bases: TGTGCCAGCAGTCCCCACGGACAGGGAGATCAGCCCCAGCATTTT. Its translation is CASSPHGQGDQPQHF.

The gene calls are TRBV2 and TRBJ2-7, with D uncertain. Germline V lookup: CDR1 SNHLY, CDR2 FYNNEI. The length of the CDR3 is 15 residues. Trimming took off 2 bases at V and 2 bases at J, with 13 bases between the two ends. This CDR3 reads CASSESQVLTYEQYF. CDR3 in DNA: TGTGCCAGCAGTGAATCCCAGGTGTTGACCTACGAGCAGTACTTC.

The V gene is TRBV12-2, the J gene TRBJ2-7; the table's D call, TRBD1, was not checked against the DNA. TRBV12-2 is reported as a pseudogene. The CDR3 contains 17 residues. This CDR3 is CASRFHFSGHSSYEQYF. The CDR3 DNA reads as TGTGCAAGTCGCTTTCATTTTTCTGGACACAGCTCCTACGAGCAGTACTTC.

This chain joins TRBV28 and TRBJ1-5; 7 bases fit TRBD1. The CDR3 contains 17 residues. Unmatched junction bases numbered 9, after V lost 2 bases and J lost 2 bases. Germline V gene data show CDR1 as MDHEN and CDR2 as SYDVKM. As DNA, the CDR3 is TGTGCCAGCAGTTTAACTACGACAGGGAGAGGCAATCAGCCCCAGCATTTT. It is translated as CASSLTTTGRGNQPQHF.

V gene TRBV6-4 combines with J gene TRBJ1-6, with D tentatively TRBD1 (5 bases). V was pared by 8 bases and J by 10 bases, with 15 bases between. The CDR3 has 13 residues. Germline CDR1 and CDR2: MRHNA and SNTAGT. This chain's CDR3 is CASADSRGSPLHF. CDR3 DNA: TGTGCCAGCGCTGACAGTCGCGGATCACCCCTCCACTTT.

The DNA for the CDR3 is TGTGCCAGCACCATCGCCGGGACTAGCGGGGGGACGCAGTTCTTC. Translation gives CASTIAGTSGGTQFF. This chain uses TRBV6-6 with TRBJ2-1; 15 nucleotides agree with TRBD2. Germline lookup yields CDR1 MNHNY and CDR2 SVGAGI (reference sequence). This CDR3 comprises 15 residues. Trimming took 7 bases from V and 12 from J; bases not matched to a gene: 10.

The CDR3 protein is CASSLGPGSSEQYF. CDR3 sequence (DNA): TGTGCCAGCAGCTTAGGCCCGGGTAGTTCCGAGCAGTACTTC. The chain carries TRBV11-2 and TRBJ2-7, with D unclear. The V end was cut by 1 base, the J end by 6 bases, with 13 bases between. Germline assignment: CDR1 SGHAT and CDR2 FQNNGV. The CDR3 covers 14 residues.

The CDR3 DNA reads TGCAGCGTTGCAGGGGACAACTCCTACGAGCAGTACTTC. This gives the protein CSVAGDNSYEQYF. This chain connects TRBV29-1 to TRBJ2-7; D may be TRBD1 (6 bases). Trimming took off 4 bases at V and 0 bases at J, with 10 bases between the two ends. The CDR3 has 13 residues. CDR1 SQVTM and CDR2 ANQGSEA come from the germline V gene.